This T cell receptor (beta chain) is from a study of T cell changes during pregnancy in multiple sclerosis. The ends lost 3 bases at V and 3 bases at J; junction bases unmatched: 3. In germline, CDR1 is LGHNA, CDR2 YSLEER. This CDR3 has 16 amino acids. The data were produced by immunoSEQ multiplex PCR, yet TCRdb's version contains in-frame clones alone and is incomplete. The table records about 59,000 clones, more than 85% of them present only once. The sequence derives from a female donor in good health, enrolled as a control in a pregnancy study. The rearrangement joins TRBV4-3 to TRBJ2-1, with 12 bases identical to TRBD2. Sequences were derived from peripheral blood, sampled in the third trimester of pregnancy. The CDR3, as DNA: TGCGCCAGCAGCCACAGACTAGCGGGAGACTACAATGAGCAGTTCTTC. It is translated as CASSHRLAGDYNEQFF.